The 14 T cell receptor beta chains reported below all come from one sample, sequenced in a study of T cell responses to AZD1222 COVID-19 vaccine. Some clones are missing from TCRdb's copy, which holds only in-frame ones; the method was immunoSEQ multiplex PCR. The data hold 75,000 to 95,000 clones, with around nine tenths observed a single time. Source: peripheral blood, taken 28 days after the second AZD1222 dose. The receptors come from an adult who received the AZD1222 COVID-19 vaccine.

The chain links TRBV7-9 to TRBJ1-3, with TRBD1 identical over 8 bases. CDR1 SEHNR and CDR2 FQNEAQ come from the germline V gene (reference sequence). This CDR3 region has 14 residues. Trimming at V came to 5 bases and at J to 2 bases, leaving 2 bases not matched to a gene. CDR3 residues: CASSQGAAGNTIYF. The CDR3, as DNA: TGTGCCAGCAGCCAGGGGGCAGCTGGAAACACCATATATTTT.

The chain is built from TRBV5-4 and TRBJ1-3; perhaps TRBD1 as D (5 bases). Germline V gene data show CDR1 as SGHNT and CDR2 as YYREEE (reference sequence). V was clipped by 4 bases and J by 2 bases, with 13 bases between them. This CDR3 contains 15 residues. The CDR3 coding sequence is TGTGCCAGCAGCCCAGGGAGGATGCCTGGAAACACCATATATTTT. Translation: CASSPGRMPGNTIYF.

The chain's CDR3 is CASSKDGIYEQYF. The CDR3 nucleotides are TGTGCCAGCAGTAAGGACGGCATTTACGAGCAGTACTTC. The chain links TRBV7-2 to TRBJ2-7; D remains unclear. V was shortened by 6 bases and J by 4 bases, with 13 bases between the two germline ends. CDR1 and CDR2 from the germline V gene are SGHTA and FQGNSA. The CDR3 consists of 13 residues.

This chain links TRBV12-5 with TRBJ1-1; TRBD1 might be the D (5 bases). CDR1 LGHNT and CDR2 FRNRAP come from the germline V gene. The CDR3 sequence is 15 residues long. V was shortened by 1 base and J by 2 bases, with 11 bases between the two germline ends. The CDR3 DNA sequence: TGTGCTAGTGGTTTGGAAACAGGAGACAACACTGAAGCTTTCTTT. Translating gives CASGLETGDNTEAFF.

This chain joins TRBV19 and TRBJ2-2; 7 bases are shared with TRBD2. Trimming removed 3 bases from V and 6 bases from J; junction bases left unmatched: 16. From germline, CDR1 is LNHDA and CDR2 SQIVND (reference sequence). The CDR3 runs 18 residues. The CDR3 DNA is TGTGCCAGTAGTATGGCCCCCATGGGGCGGGGGTTGTCCGGGGAGCTGTTTTTT. It specifies CASSMAPMGRGLSGELFF.

The rearrangement links TRBV5-1 to TRBJ2-2; no clear D. Trimming pared 0 bases from V and 1 base from J, leaving 7 bases between. Germline CDR1 SGHRS, CDR2 YFSETQ. CDR3 length: 15 amino acids. The CDR3 region is CASSLDAENTGELFF. DNA for the CDR3: TGCGCCAGCAGCTTGGATGCAGAGAACACCGGGGAGCTGTTTTTT.

The rearrangement uses TRBV7-6 and TRBJ1-3; D uncertain. CDR3 length: 15 residues. From germline, CDR1 is SGHVS and CDR2 FNYEAQ. With 1 base removed from V and 2 bases from J, the gap between germline ends came to 9 bases. CDR3 bases: TGTGCCAGCAGCTTAGAATCGGGCCCTGGAAACACCATATATTTT. It translates to CASSLESGPGNTIYF.

This sequence joins TRBV15 and TRBJ1-5, with D possibly TRBD1 on 6 matching bases. The CDR3 is 14 amino acids. The germline V and J ends were trimmed by 5 bases and 0 bases, with 8 bases remaining between them. The germline V gene has CDR1 LNHNV and CDR2 YYDKDF (reference sequence). The CDR3 bases are TGTGCCACCAGCGGGGACAATAGCAATCAGCCCCAGCATTTT. Translating it yields CATSGDNSNQPQHF.

This chain links TRBV4-1 with TRBJ1-1; the D is unclear. Germline lookup yields CDR1 MGHRA and CDR2 YSYEKL. The CDR3 runs to 14 residues. V dropped 4 bases and J dropped 1 base, with 10 bases sitting between them. The CDR3 nucleotides read TGCGCCAGCAGCCTTCAACAGAGGAACACTGAAGCTTTCTTT. This sequence encodes CASSLQQRNTEAFF.

This rearrangement joins TRBV18 to TRBJ1-1; the D gene is possibly TRBD1 (5 bases). The ends were cut back, 3 bases at V and 4 bases at J, with 12 bases in the middle. Germline V CDR1 and CDR2: KGHSH, LQKENI. This CDR3 has 14 residues. The CDR3 bases are TGTGCCAGCTCACCGGCGGGGGATACCACTGAAGCTTTCTTT. This gives the protein CASSPAGDTTEAFF.

The CDR3 loop is CAWSVLKQGRASGGPGETQYF. The CDR3 DNA sequence: TGTGCCTGGAGTGTACTCAAACAGGGCCGTGCCAGCGGGGGGCCGGGAGAGACCCAGTACTTC. V is TRBV30 and J is TRBJ2-5; 9 bases map to TRBD2. The CDR3 is made up of 21 amino acids. V trimming: 0 bases; J trimming: 4 bases; junction bases outside the gene matches: 24. The germline gives CDR1 GTSNPN, CDR2 SVGIG (reference sequence).

The chain combines TRBV27 with TRBJ1-1, with TRBD1 matching 7 bases. Trimming took 4 bases from V and 6 from J; bases not matched to a gene: 11. The CDR3 covers 15 residues. CDR1 MNHEY and CDR2 SMNVEV come from the germline V gene (reference sequence). The CDR3 loop is CASSSPGRGLAEAFF. Written as DNA, the CDR3 is TGTGCCAGCAGTTCTCCCGGCAGGGGGTTGGCTGAAGCTTTCTTT.

V is TRBV30 and J is TRBJ1-4; a possible D gene is TRBD1 (5 bases). V gave up 3 bases and J gave up 5 bases, with 13 bases separating them. The CDR3 has 14 residues. The germline V gene has CDR1 GTSNPN and CDR2 SVGIG (reference sequence). The CDR3, as DNA: TGTGCCTGGAGCGCCTGGGGGGGGAATGAAAAACTGTTTTTT. Its translation is CAWSAWGGNEKLFF. Drawing the rest from reference TRBV30 and TRBJ1-4, the complete variable domain is SQTIHQWPATLVQPVGSPLSLECTVEGTSNPNLYWYRQAAGRGLQLLFYSVGIGQISSEVPQNLSASRPQDRQFILSSKKLLLSDSGFYLCAWSAWGGNEKLFFGSGTQLSVL.

The rearrangement uses TRBV6-6 and TRBJ1-4; the match to TRBD1 covers 7 bases. Trimming removed 4 bases from V and 3 bases from J; junction bases left unmatched: 5. The germline CDR1 and CDR2 sequences are MNHNY and SVGAGI (reference sequence). This CDR3 comprises 15 residues. CDR3 protein: CASSSEGAANEKLFF. The CDR3 bases are TGTGCCAGCAGTTCAGAGGGGGCCGCTAATGAAAAACTGTTTTTT.